A selection of T cell receptor beta chains follows, all from one sample in a study of blood T cell repertoires in COVID-19. The repertoire was sequenced with immunoSEQ multiplex PCR; TCRdb's copy has only in-frame clones and lacks some. This table has about 160,000 clones, around 92% appearing once. Sequenced sample: peripheral blood. The source of these receptors is a man younger than 45 with COVID-19, enrolled during active disease. Each CDR3 is given with its conserved first and last residue. Fields, in order: CDR3 protein, J gene, V gene.

CDR3 protein: CSVEETSHTQYF
J gene: TRBJ2-3
V gene: TRBV29-1

CDR3 protein: CASRERESFF
J gene: TRBJ1-1
V gene: TRBV28

CDR3 protein: CASSPDRVNSPLHF
J gene: TRBJ1-6
V gene: TRBV18

CDR3 protein: CASSPGTGTDTQYF
J gene: TRBJ2-3
V gene: TRBV7-3

CDR3 protein: CASSPRGGPNQPQHF
J gene: TRBJ1-5
V gene: TRBV3-1/TRBV3-2

CDR3 protein: CASSQDWAQGSYNEQFF
J gene: TRBJ2-1
V gene: TRBV3-1/TRBV3-2

CDR3 protein: CASSLRGYEQFF
J gene: TRBJ2-1
V gene: TRBV27

CDR3 protein: CSVAMRSNQPQHF
J gene: TRBJ1-5
V gene: TRBV29-1

CDR3 protein: CASSPTGPEETQYF
J gene: TRBJ2-5
V gene: TRBV5-1

CDR3 protein: CASSRQAISGANVLTF
J gene: TRBJ2-6
V gene: TRBV6-6

CDR3 protein: CASSERRLPPEQYF
J gene: TRBJ2-7
V gene: TRBV2

CDR3 protein: CASSKVRQQVDPKYEQYF
J gene: TRBJ2-7
V gene: TRBV21-1

CDR3 protein: CAIGRSGEKLFF
J gene: TRBJ1-4
V gene: TRBV3-1/TRBV3-2

CDR3 protein: CASQVGAGGSPLHF
J gene: TRBJ1-6
V gene: TRBV19

CDR3 protein: CASSLDREGYTF
J gene: TRBJ1-2
V gene: TRBV5-1

CDR3 protein: CASSQDLQGWTGELFF
J gene: TRBJ2-2
V gene: TRBV4-3

CDR3 protein: CASRGLTGNEPQHF
J gene: TRBJ1-5
V gene: TRBV6-5

CDR3 protein: CSVVPPYYGTDTQYF
J gene: TRBJ2-3
V gene: TRBV29-1

CDR3 protein: CASSQFNPGQGNSPLHF
J gene: TRBJ1-6
V gene: TRBV18

CDR3 protein: CASSEDGTGVEERSLGSLHF
J gene: TRBJ1-6
V gene: TRBV4-2

CDR3 protein: CAWSVGGGNEKLFF
J gene: TRBJ1-4
V gene: TRBV30

CDR3 protein: CASSLARGFMVAEAFF
J gene: TRBJ1-1
V gene: TRBV7-2

CDR3 protein: CASSWGLVIGEQYF
J gene: TRBJ2-7
V gene: TRBV7-9

CDR3 protein: CASSYGAFDQPQHF
J gene: TRBJ1-5
V gene: TRBV6-5

CDR3 protein: CSASNRGQPQHF
J gene: TRBJ1-5
V gene: TRBV20-1

CDR3 protein: CASSFSGSTGGWNTEAFF
J gene: TRBJ1-1
V gene: TRBV7-3

CDR3 protein: CASSLLDRNTEAFF
J gene: TRBJ1-1
V gene: TRBV5-6

CDR3 protein: CSVGGTSGVYNEQFF
J gene: TRBJ2-1
V gene: TRBV29-1

CDR3 protein: CASSTTGGEQYF
J gene: TRBJ2-7
V gene: TRBV27

CDR3 protein: CASSGQLMGPGLAGEDTQYF
J gene: TRBJ2-3
V gene: TRBV27

CDR3 protein: CASSYETGRFYEQYF
J gene: TRBJ2-7
V gene: TRBV6-2/TRBV6-3

CDR3 protein: CASSTRTGDTEAFF
J gene: TRBJ1-1
V gene: TRBV19

CDR3 protein: CASSLSRVRGYTF
J gene: TRBJ1-2
V gene: TRBV28

CDR3 protein: CASSLGGLGSIRGEQYF
J gene: TRBJ2-7
V gene: TRBV7-2

CDR3 protein: CASSQETGGYNRSGANVLTF
J gene: TRBJ2-6
V gene: TRBV4-1

CDR3 protein: CASSHRAGSTDTQYF
J gene: TRBJ2-3
V gene: TRBV27

CDR3 protein: CASSPTGFLGGNTIYF
J gene: TRBJ1-3
V gene: TRBV27

CDR3 protein: CASSPSNTGTDTQYF
J gene: TRBJ2-3
V gene: TRBV18

CDR3 protein: CASSGGPYNEQFF
J gene: TRBJ2-1
V gene: TRBV19

CDR3 protein: CASSEGRGLENIQYF
J gene: TRBJ2-4
V gene: TRBV2